The following is a TCR beta chain sequence with its context. Antigen specificity is unknown. The time point was: blood 4 weeks post-SBRT, at nephrectomy. As for treatment: 15 Gy SBRT to primary tumor, nephrectomy 4 weeks later. Nephrectomy followed 15 Gy stereotactic body radiation by 4 weeks. The patient's renal cell carcinoma had clear cell pathology. The data derive from a study of radiation and T cells in renal cell carcinoma. With 1 base removed from V and 5 bases from J, the gap between germline ends came to 8 bases. Germline loops: CDR1 SGHVS, CDR2 FQNEAQ. This CDR3 is built from 13 residues. General observations from the study: In blood, top tumor clones expanded by 2 weeks, shrinking by 4.

Produced via immunoSEQ multiplex PCR; TCRdb's table is partial and in-frame only. The table has around 180,000 clones, 88% seen once. This sequence joins TRBV7-8 and TRBJ2-5; D is uncertain. This receptor was obtained from a woman aged 45 to 65 with renal cell carcinoma. The sample was blood, taken from a patient whose treatment included radiotherapy and nephrectomy. The CDR3 DNA follows: TGTGCCAGCAGCTTAGGAGCAGTGGAGACCCAGTACTTC. Its protein product is CASSLGAVETQYF.